Each of the 10 T cell receptor beta chains below was sequenced from the same sample in a study of T-cell reconstitution after alpha-beta-depleted transplantation in children. Findings and limits, study-wide: It was reported that alpha-beta T cells came from several hundred expanded graft clones (about two months after transplant).

As it was prepared, the TCRbeta library received unique molecular identifiers. MiXCR, applied by TCRdb to the PCR reads, yields one record per CDR3 protein. The sample includes approximately 32,000 distinct CDR3 sequences, less than 8.5% of them seen just once. These TCRs' antigens remain unknown. Sequencing used peripheral blood, obtained 60 days after TCRalphabeta/CD19-depleted stem cell transplant. The receptors derive from a child in the first two years of life who had a stem cell transplant for acute myeloid leukemia, so the T cells may come from the graft donor.

Ten or more counts support this clonotype. The V and J genes are TRBV10-3 and TRBJ2-7; 9 positions agree with TRBD2. With V trimmed by 2 bases and J by 2 bases, 13 bases remained unmatched. Germline V lookup: CDR1 ENHRY, CDR2 SYGVKD. CDR3 size: 18 residues. CDR3 amino acids: CAISEGDLAGVVPYEQYF. Written as DNA, the CDR3 is TGTGCCATCAGTGAGGGGGATTTAGCGGGGGTGGTCCCCTACGAGCAGTACTTC.

This clonotype was seen ten or more times. The V gene is TRBV29-1, the J gene TRBJ2-5; D may be TRBD2 (6 bases). This CDR3 is 14 amino acids long. V gave up 4 bases and J gave up 3 bases, with 15 bases separating them. Germline V CDR1 and CDR2: SQVTM, ANQGSEA. The CDR3 bases are TGCAGCGTTGTTCGGGGGAGGCGAGAAGAGACCCAGTACTTC. It encodes CSVVRGRREETQYF.

This clonotype came up many times. The V call is TRBV5-6, the J call TRBJ2-7; tentatively, D is TRBD2 (7 bases). V dropped 0 bases and J dropped 0 bases, with 13 bases sitting between them. The CDR3 has 16 amino acids. The V gene's germline CDR1 is SGHDT and CDR2 YYEEEE. The CDR3 coding sequence is TGTGCCAGCAGCTTGGGGGGGGGCCTTTTCTCCTACGAGCAGTACTTC. Residues: CASSLGGGLFSYEQYF.

This clonotype occurred a few times. The chain employs TRBV4-2 and TRBJ2-1, with D perhaps assigned TRBD1 or TRBD2 (5 bases each). This CDR3 spans 16 amino acids. V lost 4 bases and J 2 bases, leaving 15 bases between the germline ends. From germline, CDR1 is LGHNA and CDR2 YNFKEQ. The CDR3, as DNA: TGTGCCAGCAGCCCGGGGCTCGCCAGGCCCTACAATGAGCAGTTCTTC. Amino acids: CASSPGLARPYNEQFF.

By sample share, this clonotype is medium-sized (0.01 to 0.1%). The chain carries TRBV13 and TRBJ1-1; D uncertain. V shed 4 bases and J shed 7 bases, with 13 bases lying between them. Germline assignment: CDR1 PRHDT and CDR2 FYEKMQ (reference sequence). The CDR3 has 13 amino acids. The CDR3 region is CASSYLGSIEAFF. The CDR3 DNA reads as TGTGCCAGCAGCTATCTAGGGTCTATTGAAGCTTTCTTT.

This clonotype was picked up a small number of times. The chain has TRBV29-1 and TRBJ2-7; maybe TRBD1 (6 bases). Trimming shortened V by 5 bases and J by 2 bases, and 13 bases separated the two germline ends. The CDR3 covers 13 residues. From germline, CDR1 is SQVTM and CDR2 ANQGSEA. CDR3 sequence (DNA): TGCAGCGTTTGGGACAAAGGGGCCTACGAGCAGTACTTC. Translation gives CSVWDKGAYEQYF.

The sample holds many counts of this clonotype. The rearrangement joins TRBV6-5 to TRBJ2-5; weak D call: TRBD1 (5 bases). V dropped 0 bases and J dropped 1 base, with 9 bases sitting between them. The V gene's germline CDR1 is MNHEY and CDR2 SVGAGI. This CDR3 has 15 residues. The DNA of the CDR3 is TGTGCCAGCAGTTACTCGTTTACAGGCCAAGAGACCCAGTACTTC. It encodes CASSYSFTGQETQYF.

In its sample, this clonotype was seen many times. This sequence joins TRBV4-3 and TRBJ1-2; TRBD1 matches 7 bases. The CDR3 sequence is 15 residues long. The V gene's germline CDR1 is LGHNA and CDR2 YSLEER. V gave up 1 base and J gave up 3 bases; unmatched junction bases: 5. CDR3 DNA sequence: TGCGCCAGCAGCCAAGTCCGGGGACAGTACTATGGCTACACCTTC. It encodes CASSQVRGQYYGYTF.

This clonotype was counted many times. The rearrangement uses TRBV11-3 and TRBJ1-2; 9 nucleotides agree with TRBD1. This CDR3 is 15 amino acids long. Trimming took 8 bases from V and 3 from J; bases not matched to a gene: 10. CDR1 and CDR2 (germline): SGHNT, YENEEA. The DNA for the CDR3 is TGTGCCAGCGGACAGGGGCGACATTCGGACTATGGCTACACCTTC. Translated, it gives CASGQGRHSDYGYTF.

This clonotype was counted at least ten times. The chain couples TRBV7-9 to TRBJ1-5; 9 bases align to TRBD1. V trimming: 3 bases; J trimming: 2 bases; junction bases outside the gene matches: 2. This CDR3 contains 15 residues. Germline assignment: CDR1 SEHNR and CDR2 FQNEAQ (reference sequence). The CDR3 DNA follows: TGTGCCAGCAGCTTGACAGGGGGTGGCAATCAGCCCCAGCATTTT. Its translation is CASSLTGGGNQPQHF.